This record concerns one T cell receptor (beta chain) sequence. What antigen it recognizes has not been identified. No per-base quality is available; no much larger clone lies one base away. This record comes from a study of blood T cell repertoires in COVID-19 (dated by TCRdb to 2018 to 2020). For the wider study: The collaborator samples originated in the United States, Italy and Spain and spanned the acute and convalescent phases of COVID-19. The material from the prospective study consisted of cDNA or gDNA derived from T cells, B-cell-depleted T cells, or PBMCs. The dataset comprised deeply sampled blood TCRbeta repertoires from subjects exposed to, actively infected with, or recovered from COVID-19. The repertoires were made available in a free public database intended to serve as a resource for research on the immune response to SARS-CoV-2. The samples were drawn from two sources: the first 160 participants of the ongoing ImmuneRACE study, and over 950 subjects contributed by 6 global collaborators. Nearly every sample came with metadata listing a de-identified subject ID, COVID-19 status, age in years and sex. Where HLA class I and class II types were available, the types were taken from metadata supplied by the sample provider, not from assay-based typing.

Overall study results and their limits: How much clinical and demographic metadata was included differed by source and by participant, and the metadata was provided uncurated.

The collaborating institutions used their own protocols to collect whole blood in K2EDTA tubes. Collaborator samples were shipped for TCRbeta analysis as frozen whole blood, isolated PBMCs, or DNA extracted from either sample type. V loses 2 bases of germline sequence and J loses 2 bases, and the interval between the two ends is 6 bases. Its CDR3 holds 13 amino acids, cysteine through phenylalanine. Solely the CDR3 DNA is kept, with 39 bases framed from the first base. For CDR1 and CDR2, the germline V gene lists MDHEN and SYDVKM. The immunoSEQ Assay, a bias-controlled multiplex PCR, was used to amplify TCRbeta CDR3 regions from genomic DNA. The original methods were these. Within the assay, amplification of reference gene primers was used to estimate how many nucleated cells each sample contained. Sequence reads were collapsed and filtered to measure the absolute abundance of every unique TCRbeta CDR3 rearrangement. For each sample, productive Simpson clonality was calculated as the square root of Simpson's diversity index over productive rearrangements. TCRdb re-hosts the immuneACCESS table, in-frame sequences only. Its copies lack some clones; in the studies checked, an unresolved V gene accounts for under half of them, and the cause for the rest is not known. V and J calls and clone size are as listed in that table; D and trimming were resolved from the DNA. This sample gives over 200,000 clones in total; over 80% of them show up just once. The ten top clones hold approximately 5.3% of the sample.

What was sequenced was peripheral blood. Recombination connected TRBV28 to TRBJ1-2, with a tentative D gene TRBD1 over 5 matching bases. The receptor was derived from a human donor in a cohort sampled during active COVID-19. Read as DNA, the sequence is TGTGCCAGCAGTTTACAGGGAAACTATGGCTACACCTTC. This is translated as CASSLQGNYGYTF.